This TCR beta chain comes out of a study of blood T cell repertoires in COVID-19. Germline CDR1 is MNHEY and CDR2 is SVGAGI. V was shortened by 7 bases and J by 5 bases, with 13 bases between the two germline ends. The CDR3 sequence is 13 residues long. Repertoires were generated with immunoSEQ multiplex PCR, while TCRdb's copy carries only in-frame clones and drops some. Of about 40,000 clones listed, approximately 88% are singletons. The source is a middle-aged man with active or convalescent COVID-19. V usage is TRBV6-5 and J usage is TRBJ2-3; the D gene is possibly TRBD1 (5 bases). The sample comprised peripheral blood. CDR3 in DNA: TGTGCCAGCAAACAAGGGGTGAGAGATACGCAGTATTTT. This gives the protein CASKQGVRDTQYF.